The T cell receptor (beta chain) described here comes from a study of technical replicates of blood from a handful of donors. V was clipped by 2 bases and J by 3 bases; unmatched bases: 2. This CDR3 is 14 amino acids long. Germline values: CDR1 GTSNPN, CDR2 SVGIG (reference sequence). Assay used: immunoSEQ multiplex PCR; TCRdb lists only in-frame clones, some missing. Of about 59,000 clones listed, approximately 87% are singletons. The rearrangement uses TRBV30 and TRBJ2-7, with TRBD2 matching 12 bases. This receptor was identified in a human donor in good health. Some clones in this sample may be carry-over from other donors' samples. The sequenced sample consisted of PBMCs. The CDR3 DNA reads TGTGCCTGGAGTAGACTAGCGGGAGTCTACGAGCAGTACTTC. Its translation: CAWSRLAGVYEQYF.